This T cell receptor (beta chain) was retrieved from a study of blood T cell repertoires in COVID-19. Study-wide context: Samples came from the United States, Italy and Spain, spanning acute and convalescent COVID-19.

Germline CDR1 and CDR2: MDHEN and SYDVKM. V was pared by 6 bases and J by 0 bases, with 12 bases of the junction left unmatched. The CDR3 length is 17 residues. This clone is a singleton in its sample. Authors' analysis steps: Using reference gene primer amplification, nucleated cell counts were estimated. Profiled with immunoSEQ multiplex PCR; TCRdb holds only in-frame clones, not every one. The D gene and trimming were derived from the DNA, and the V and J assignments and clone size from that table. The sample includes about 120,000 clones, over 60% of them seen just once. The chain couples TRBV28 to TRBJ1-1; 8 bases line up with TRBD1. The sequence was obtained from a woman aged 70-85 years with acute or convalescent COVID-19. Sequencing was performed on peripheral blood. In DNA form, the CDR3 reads TGTGCCAGCAGCCTCAGAGGCCCGACAGGGGTGAACACTGAAGCTTTCTTT. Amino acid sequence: CASSLRGPTGVNTEAFF.